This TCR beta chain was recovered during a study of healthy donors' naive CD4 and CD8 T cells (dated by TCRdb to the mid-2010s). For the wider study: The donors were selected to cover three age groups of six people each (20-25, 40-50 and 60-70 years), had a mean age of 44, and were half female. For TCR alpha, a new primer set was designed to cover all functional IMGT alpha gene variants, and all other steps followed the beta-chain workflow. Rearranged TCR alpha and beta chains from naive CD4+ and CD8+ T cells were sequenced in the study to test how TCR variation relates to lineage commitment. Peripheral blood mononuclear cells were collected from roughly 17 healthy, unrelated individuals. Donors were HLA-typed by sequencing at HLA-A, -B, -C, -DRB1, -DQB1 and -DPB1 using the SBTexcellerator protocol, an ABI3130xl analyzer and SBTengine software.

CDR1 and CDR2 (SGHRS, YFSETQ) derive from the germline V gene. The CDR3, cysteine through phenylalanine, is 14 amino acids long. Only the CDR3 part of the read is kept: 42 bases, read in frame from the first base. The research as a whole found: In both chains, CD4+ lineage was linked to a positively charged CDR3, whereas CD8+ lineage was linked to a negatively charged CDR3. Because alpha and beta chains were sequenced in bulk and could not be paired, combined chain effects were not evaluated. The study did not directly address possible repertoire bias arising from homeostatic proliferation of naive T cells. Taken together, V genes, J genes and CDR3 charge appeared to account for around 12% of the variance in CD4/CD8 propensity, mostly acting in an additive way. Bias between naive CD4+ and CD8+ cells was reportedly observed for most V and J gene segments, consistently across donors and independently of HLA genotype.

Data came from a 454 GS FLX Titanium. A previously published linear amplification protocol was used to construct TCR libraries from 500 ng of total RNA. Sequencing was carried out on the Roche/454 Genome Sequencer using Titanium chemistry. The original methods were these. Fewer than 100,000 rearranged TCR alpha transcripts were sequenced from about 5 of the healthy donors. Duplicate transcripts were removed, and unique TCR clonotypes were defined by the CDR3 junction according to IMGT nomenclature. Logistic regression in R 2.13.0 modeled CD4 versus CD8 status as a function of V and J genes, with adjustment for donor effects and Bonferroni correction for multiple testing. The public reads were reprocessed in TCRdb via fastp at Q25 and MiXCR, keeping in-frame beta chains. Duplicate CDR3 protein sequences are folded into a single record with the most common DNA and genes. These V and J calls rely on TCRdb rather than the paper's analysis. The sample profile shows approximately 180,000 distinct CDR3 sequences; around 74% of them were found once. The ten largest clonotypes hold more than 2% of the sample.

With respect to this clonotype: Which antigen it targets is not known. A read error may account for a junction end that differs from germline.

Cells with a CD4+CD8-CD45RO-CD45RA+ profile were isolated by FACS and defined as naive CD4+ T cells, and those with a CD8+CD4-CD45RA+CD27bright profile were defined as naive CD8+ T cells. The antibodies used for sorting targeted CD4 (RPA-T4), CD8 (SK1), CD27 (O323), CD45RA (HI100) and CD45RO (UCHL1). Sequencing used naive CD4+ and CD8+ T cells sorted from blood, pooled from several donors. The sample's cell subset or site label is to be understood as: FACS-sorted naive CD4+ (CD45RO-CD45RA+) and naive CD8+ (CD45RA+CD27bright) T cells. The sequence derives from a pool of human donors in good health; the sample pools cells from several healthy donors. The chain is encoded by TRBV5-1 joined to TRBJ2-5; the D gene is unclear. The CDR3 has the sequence CASSFWGYQETQYF. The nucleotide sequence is TGTGCCAGCAGCTTTTGGGGTTACCAAGAGACCCAGTACTTC.